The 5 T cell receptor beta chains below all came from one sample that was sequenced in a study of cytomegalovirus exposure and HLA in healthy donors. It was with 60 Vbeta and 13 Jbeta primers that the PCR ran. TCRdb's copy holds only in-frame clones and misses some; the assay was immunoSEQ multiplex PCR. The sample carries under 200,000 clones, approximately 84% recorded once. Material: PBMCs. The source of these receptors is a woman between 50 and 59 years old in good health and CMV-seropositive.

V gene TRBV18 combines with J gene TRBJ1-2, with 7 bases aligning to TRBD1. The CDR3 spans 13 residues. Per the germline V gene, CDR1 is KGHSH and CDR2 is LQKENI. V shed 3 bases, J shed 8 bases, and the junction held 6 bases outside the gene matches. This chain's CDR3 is CASSPDRDRGYTF. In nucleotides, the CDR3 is TGTGCCAGCTCACCCGACAGGGATCGGGGCTACACCTTC.

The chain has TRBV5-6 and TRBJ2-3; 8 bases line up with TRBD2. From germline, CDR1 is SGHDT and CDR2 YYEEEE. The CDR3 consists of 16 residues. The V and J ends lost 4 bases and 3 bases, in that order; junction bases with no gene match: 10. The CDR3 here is CASSKRPGLGTDTQYF. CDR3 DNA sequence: TGTGCCAGCAGCAAACGACCGGGACTAGGGACAGATACGCAGTATTTT.

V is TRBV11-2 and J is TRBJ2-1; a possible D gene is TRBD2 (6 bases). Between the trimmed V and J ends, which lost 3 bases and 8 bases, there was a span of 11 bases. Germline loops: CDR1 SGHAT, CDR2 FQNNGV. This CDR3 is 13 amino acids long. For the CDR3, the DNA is TGTGCCAGCAGCTTCGACGCGGGGTATGAGCAGTTCTTC. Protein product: CASSFDAGYEQFF.

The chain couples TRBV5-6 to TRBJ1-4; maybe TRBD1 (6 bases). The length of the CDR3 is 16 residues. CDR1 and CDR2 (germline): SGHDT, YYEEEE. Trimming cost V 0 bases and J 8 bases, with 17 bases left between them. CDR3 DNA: TGTGCCAGCAGCTTGGGACAGGCTATTCGACTAGAAAAACTGTTTTTT. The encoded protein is CASSLGQAIRLEKLFF.

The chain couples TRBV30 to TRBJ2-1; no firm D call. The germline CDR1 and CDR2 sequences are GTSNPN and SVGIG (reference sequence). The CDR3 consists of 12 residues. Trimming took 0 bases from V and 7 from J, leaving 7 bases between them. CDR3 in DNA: TGTGCCTGGAGTGTATCTTCGAATGAGCAGTTCTTC. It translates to CAWSVSSNEQFF.